There are a few counts of the clone carrying this TCR beta chain. The source of the sample is a study of blood T cell repertoires in COVID-19. Method: immunoSEQ multiplex PCR; TCRdb's copy keeps in-frame clones and lacks some. The sample holds about 33,000 clones, 65% to 90% seen once. Material: peripheral blood. This TCR was sampled from a man between 60 and 75 years old with active COVID-19.

The CDR3 reads CASSQSASGINEQFF. CDR3 DNA sequence: TGTGCCAGCAGTCAGTCGGCTAGCGGGATCAATGAGCAGTTCTTC. The genes are TRBV25-1 and TRBJ2-1; 9 bases agree with TRBD2. The J segment lost 6 bases and the V segment lost 5 bases, leaving 8 bases of the junction unmatched. The CDR3 sequence is 15 residues long. CDR1 and CDR2 (germline): MGHDK, SYGVNS.